The 19 T cell receptor beta chains presented below share a single source sample, sequenced in a study of blood T cell repertoires in COVID-19. TCRdb's copy holds only in-frame clones and misses some; the assay was immunoSEQ multiplex PCR. The table records a few hundred thousand clones, about four fifths of them present only once. Sequences were obtained from peripheral blood. The receptor set was obtained from a woman between 45 and 60 years old with acute or convalescent COVID-19.

The V gene is TRBV10-3, the J gene TRBJ2-1, with a tentative D call TRBD2 (6 bases). V was clipped by 0 bases and J by 8 bases, with 14 bases between them. The CDR3 is 15 residues long. Germline CDR1 is ENHRY and CDR2 is SYGVKD. The CDR3 is CAISESRLVIDEQFF. In DNA, the CDR3 is TGTGCCATCAGTGAGTCGCGACTAGTTATCGATGAGCAGTTCTTC.

The chain's CDR3 is CASSFSRDRTNTGELFF. The CDR3 DNA is TGTGCCAGCAGCTTCTCAAGGGACAGGACGAACACCGGGGAGCTGTTTTTT. This rearrangement joins TRBV7-9 to TRBJ2-2, with 8 bases aligning to TRBD1. The CDR3 totals 17 residues. The trim removed 3 bases at V and 0 bases at J, leaving 6 bases unmatched. Germline-derived CDR1 and CDR2 are SEHNR and FQNEAQ (reference sequence). The complete variable domain, with remaining parts taken from reference TRBV7-9 and TRBJ2-2, reads DTGVSQNPRHKITKRGQNVTFRCDPISEHNRLYWYRQTLGQGPEFLTYFQNEAQLEKSRLLSDRFSAERPKGSFSTLEIQRTEQGDSAMYLCASSFSRDRTNTGELFFGEGSRLTVL.

The genes are TRBV18 and TRBJ2-7; 11 bases align to TRBD2. The V and J ends lost 5 bases and 0 bases, in that order; junction bases with no gene match: 6. Germline CDR1 is KGHSH and CDR2 is LQKENI. There are 16 residues in the CDR3. For the CDR3, the DNA is TGTGCCAGCTCAAGGGGACTAGCGGTTAGCTCCTACGAGCAGTACGTC. As protein: CASSRGLAVSSYEQYV.

The chain has TRBV11-3 and TRBJ1-1; D remains ambiguous. CDR1 and CDR2 (germline): SGHNT, YENEEA. The CDR3 is 12 amino acids. V lost 5 bases, J lost 8 bases, and 12 bases lay in between. The CDR3 sequence is CASSVDGGEAFF. CDR3 sequence (DNA): TGTGCCAGCAGCGTCGACGGCGGAGAAGCTTTCTTT.

The J gene is TRBJ1-5, the V gene TRBV19; 7 positions match TRBD1. V shed 6 bases and J 4 bases; nucleotides not matched to a gene: 9. CDR3 length: 15 amino acids. The germline gives CDR1 LNHDA, CDR2 SQIVND (reference sequence). CDR3 bases: TGTGCCAGTAGGGAACTGAAGACAGGGAATCAGCCCCAGCATTTT. As protein: CASRELKTGNQPQHF.

The rearrangement links TRBV7-9 to TRBJ1-1, with TRBD1 matching over 8 bases. The CDR3 extends over 14 amino acids. Germline V gene lookup returns CDR1 SEHNR and CDR2 FQNEAQ (reference sequence). J gave up 4 bases and V 4 bases, and 5 bases lay outside the gene matches. The CDR3 here is CASSSQGAGTEAFF. The CDR3 DNA sequence: TGTGCCAGCAGCTCCCAGGGGGCTGGCACTGAAGCTTTCTTT. Together with reference TRBV7-9 and TRBJ1-1, the CDR3 gives the full variable domain: DTGVSQNPRHKITKRGQNVTFRCDPISEHNRLYWYRQTLGQGPEFLTYFQNEAQLEKSRLLSDRFSAERPKGSFSTLEIQRTEQGDSAMYLCASSSQGAGTEAFFGQGTRLTVV.

This chain connects TRBV7-2 to TRBJ2-3; TRBD2 matches at 7 bases. The ends lost 2 bases at V and 0 bases at J; junction bases unmatched: 11. CDR3 length: 18 residues. Germline CDR1 SGHTA, CDR2 FQGNSA. The CDR3: CASSLRVGGLRSTDTQYF. CDR3 coding DNA: TGTGCCAGCAGCTTAAGGGTGGGAGGGCTCCGAAGCACAGATACGCAGTATTTT. Full variable domain (remainder filled in from reference TRBV7-2 and TRBJ2-3): GAGVSQSPSNKVTEKGKDVELRCDPISGHTALYWYRQSLGQGLEFLIYFQGNSAPDKSGLPSDRFSAERTGGSVSTLTIQRTQQEDSAVYLCASSLRVGGLRSTDTQYFGPGTRLTVL.

Here the CDR3 DNA reads TGTGCCAGCTCACCTTCGGGACAGGGGGCCGGCACCGGGGAGCTGTTTTTT. This gives the protein CASSPSGQGAGTGELFF. The chain links TRBV18 to TRBJ2-2; 12 positions match TRBD1. Germline values: CDR1 KGHSH, CDR2 LQKENI. V shed 3 bases, J shed 4 bases, and the junction held 6 bases outside the gene matches. The CDR3 has 17 residues.

The chain couples TRBV20-1 to TRBJ1-2, with a tentative D call TRBD1 (5 bases). This CDR3 has 13 amino acids. Germline CDR1 DFQATT, CDR2 SNEGSKA (reference sequence). Trimming removed 3 bases at V and 4 bases at J, with 12 bases between. CDR3 region: CSASEGVGYGYTF. The CDR3 nucleotides read TGCAGTGCTAGTGAAGGGGTTGGCTATGGCTACACCTTC.

V and J are TRBV24-1 and TRBJ2-2, with 12 nucleotides matching TRBD1. The CDR3 is 16 amino acids. V gave up 8 bases and J gave up 1 base; unmatched junction bases: 4. Germline-derived CDR1 and CDR2 are KGHDR and SFDVKD. This CDR3 is CATMGQGAQNTGELFF. DNA of the CDR3: TGTGCCACCATGGGACAGGGGGCGCAGAACACCGGGGAGCTGTTTTTT.

V and J are TRBV6-6 and TRBJ2-1, with D hard to call. CDR1 and CDR2 from the germline V gene are MNHNY and SVGAGI (reference sequence). The CDR3 runs 16 residues. V was cut by 6 bases and J by 0 bases, with 15 bases left in between. The CDR3 nucleotides read TGTGCCAGCAGGGCCAGCGACCTTATCTCCTACAATGAGCAGTTCTTC. Translation gives CASRASDLISYNEQFF.

The CDR3 DNA sequence: TGTGCCAGCGCCGCCGGGACAGGCACTGAAGCTTTCTTT. This gives the protein CASAAGTGTEAFF. This chain connects TRBV2 to TRBJ1-1, with 8 bases fitting TRBD1. J was trimmed by 4 bases and V by 8 bases; bases with no gene match: 6. This CDR3 region has 13 residues. The V gene's germline CDR1 is SNHLY and CDR2 FYNNEI.

The chain is built from TRBV6-6 and TRBJ1-4, with TRBD1 matching 9 bases. CDR3 length equals 15 residues. V lost 6 bases, J lost 6 bases, and 8 bases stayed unmatched. In germline, CDR1 is MNHNY, CDR2 SVGAGI (reference sequence). The CDR3 DNA reads TGTGCCAGCAGCCCCGGACAGGGGAAAGATGAAAAACTGTTTTTT. Protein sequence: CASSPGQGKDEKLFF.

J is TRBJ2-7 and V is TRBV6-5; D remains ambiguous. CDR3 size: 10 residues. The V and J ends lost 8 bases and 6 bases respectively, with 8 bases between them. From germline, CDR1 is MNHEY and CDR2 SVGAGI. CDR3 sequence (DNA): TGTGCCAGCTACCGGTGCGAGCAGTACGTC. It encodes CASYRCEQYV.

The V call is TRBV6-2 or TRBV6-3, the J call TRBJ2-5, with D possibly being TRBD2 (5 bases). The germline V gene has CDR1 MNHEY and CDR2 SVGEGT. The CDR3 extends over 18 amino acids. The ends were cut back, 0 bases at V and 5 bases at J, with 22 bases in the middle. CDR3: CASSYSKGSEGSRETQYF. The CDR3 DNA reads as TGTGCCAGCAGTTACTCGAAGGGAAGCGAGGGCAGTCGGGAGACCCAGTACTTC.

The chain links TRBV18 to TRBJ1-6, with 9 nucleotides matching TRBD1. In germline, CDR1 is KGHSH, CDR2 LQKENI. V lost 4 bases, J lost 7 bases, and 8 bases stayed unmatched. This CDR3 has 16 amino acids. This chain's CDR3 is CASSLYATGGNSPLHF. CDR3 in DNA: TGTGCCAGCTCACTCTACGCGACAGGGGGGAATTCACCCCTCCACTTT.

V and J are TRBV7-2 and TRBJ1-1, with no clear D. Trimming cost V 3 bases and J 4 bases, with 9 bases left between them. Germline CDR1 is SGHTA and CDR2 is FQGNSA. CDR3 length equals 13 residues. The CDR3 DNA reads as TGTGCCAGCAGCTTCGCCTCGAGCACTGAAGCTTTCTTT. This sequence encodes CASSFASSTEAFF. The whole variable domain, filled in from reference TRBV7-2 and TRBJ1-1, reads GAGVSQSPSNKVTEKGKDVELRCDPISGHTALYWYRQSLGQGLEFLIYFQGNSAPDKSGLPSDRFSAERTGGSVSTLTIQRTQQEDSAVYLCASSFASSTEAFFGQGTRLTVV.

The V call is TRBV2, the J call TRBJ1-5; no clear D. The germline V gene has CDR1 SNHLY and CDR2 FYNNEI. This CDR3 is built from 12 residues. Trimming stripped 8 bases from V and 3 bases from J, with 8 bases between. In DNA form, the CDR3 reads TGTGCCAGCGCGAAAGTCAATCAGCCCCAGCATTTT. It codes for CASAKVNQPQHF.

The chain carries TRBV5-8 and TRBJ1-1, with D possibly being TRBD1 (5 bases). V was shortened by 5 bases and J by 3 bases, with 11 bases between the two germline ends. CDR3 length: 13 residues. The germline V gene encodes CDR1 SGHTS and CDR2 YDEGEE. CDR3 loop: CASSRGRDTEAFF. The DNA for the CDR3 is TGTGCCAGCAGTAGGGGCCGAGACACTGAAGCTTTCTTT.